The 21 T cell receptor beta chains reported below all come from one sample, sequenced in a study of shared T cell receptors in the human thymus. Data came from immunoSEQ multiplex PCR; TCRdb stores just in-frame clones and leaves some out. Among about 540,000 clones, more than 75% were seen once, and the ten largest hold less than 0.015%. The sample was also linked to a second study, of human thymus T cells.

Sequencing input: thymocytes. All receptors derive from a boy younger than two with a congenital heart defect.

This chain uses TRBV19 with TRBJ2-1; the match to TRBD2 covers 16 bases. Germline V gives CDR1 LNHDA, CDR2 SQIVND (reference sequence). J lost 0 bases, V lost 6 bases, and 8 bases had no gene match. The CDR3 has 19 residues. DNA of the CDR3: TGTGCCAGTAGAACCGGGACTAGCGGGAGGGAGAGCTCCTACAATGAGCAGTTCTTC. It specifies CASRTGTSGRESSYNEQFF.

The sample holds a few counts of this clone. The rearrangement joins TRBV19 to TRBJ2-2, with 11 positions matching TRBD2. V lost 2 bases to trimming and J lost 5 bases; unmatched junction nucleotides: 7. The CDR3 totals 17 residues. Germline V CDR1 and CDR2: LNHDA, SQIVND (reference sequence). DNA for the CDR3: TGTGCCAGTAGTATAAGCGGGACTAGCGGAAGGACCGGGGAGCTGTTTTTT. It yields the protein CASSISGTSGRTGELFF.

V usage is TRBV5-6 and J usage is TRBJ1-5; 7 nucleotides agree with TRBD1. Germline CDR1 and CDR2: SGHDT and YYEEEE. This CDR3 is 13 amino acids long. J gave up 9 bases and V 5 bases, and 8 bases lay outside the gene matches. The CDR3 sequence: CASSLTGTGPQHF. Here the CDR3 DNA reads TGTGCCAGCAGTTTGACAGGGACGGGGCCCCAGCATTTT.

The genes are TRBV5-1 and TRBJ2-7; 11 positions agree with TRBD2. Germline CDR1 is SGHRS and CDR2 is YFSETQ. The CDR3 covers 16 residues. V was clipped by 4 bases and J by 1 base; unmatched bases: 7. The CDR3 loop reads CASSVGTSGLSYEQYF. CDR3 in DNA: TGCGCCAGCAGCGTAGGGACTAGCGGACTTTCCTACGAGCAGTACTTC.

In nucleotides, the CDR3 is TGCGCCAGCAGCCATAGACTAGTCCCCAACTCCAGGGCCGGGGAGCTGTTTTTT. Translating it yields CASSHRLVPNSRAGELFF. This chain uses TRBV4-3 with TRBJ2-2, with a tentative D call TRBD2 (6 bases). Germline V gene lookup returns CDR1 LGHNA and CDR2 YSLEER. V lost 3 bases and J lost 6, with 23 bases in between. The CDR3 runs 18 residues.

The CDR3 here is CAWSVGQFSGNTIYF. The CDR3 DNA sequence: TGTGCCTGGAGTGTTGGGCAGTTCTCTGGAAACACCATATATTTT. The gene calls are TRBV30 and TRBJ1-3; no clear D. Germline V gene sequence: CDR1 GTSNPN, CDR2 SVGIG (reference sequence). Trimming shortened V by 0 bases and J by 0 bases, and 9 bases separated the two germline ends. The CDR3 runs 15 residues.

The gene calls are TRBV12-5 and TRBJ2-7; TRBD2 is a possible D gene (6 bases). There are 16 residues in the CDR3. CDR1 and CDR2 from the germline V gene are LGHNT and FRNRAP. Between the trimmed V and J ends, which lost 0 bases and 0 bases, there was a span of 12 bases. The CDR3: CASGLVPSRDSYEQYF. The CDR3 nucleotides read TGTGCTAGTGGTTTGGTACCTTCGCGGGACTCCTACGAGCAGTACTTC.

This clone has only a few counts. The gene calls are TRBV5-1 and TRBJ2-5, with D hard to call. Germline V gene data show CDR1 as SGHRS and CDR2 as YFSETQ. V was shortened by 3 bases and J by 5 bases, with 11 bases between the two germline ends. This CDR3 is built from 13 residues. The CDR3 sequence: CASSSGFSETQYF. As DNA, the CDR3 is TGCGCCAGCAGCTCAGGATTTTCGGAGACCCAGTACTTC.

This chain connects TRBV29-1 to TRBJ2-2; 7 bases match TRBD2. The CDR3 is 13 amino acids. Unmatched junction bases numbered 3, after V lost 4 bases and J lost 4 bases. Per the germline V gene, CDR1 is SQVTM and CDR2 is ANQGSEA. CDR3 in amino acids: CSVAGEGTGELFF. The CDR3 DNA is TGCAGCGTTGCGGGGGAGGGCACCGGGGAGCTGTTTTTT.

CDR3 protein: CASSVVGSGESPTQYF. The CDR3 DNA is TGTGCCAGCAGCGTAGTAGGTAGCGGGGAGTCCCCTACGCAGTATTTT. The chain recombines TRBV9 with TRBJ2-3; 8 nucleotides line up with TRBD2. Germline V lookup: CDR1 SGDLS, CDR2 YYNGEE. V dropped 0 bases and J dropped 8; count of bases not matched to a gene: 11. The CDR3 runs 16 residues.

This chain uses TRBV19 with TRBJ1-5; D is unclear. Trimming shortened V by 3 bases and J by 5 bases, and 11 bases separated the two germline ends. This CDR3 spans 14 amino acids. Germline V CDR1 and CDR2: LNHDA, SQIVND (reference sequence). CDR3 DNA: TGTGCCAGTAGTATCACAGTGCCTGATCAGCCCCAGCATTTT. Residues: CASSITVPDQPQHF.

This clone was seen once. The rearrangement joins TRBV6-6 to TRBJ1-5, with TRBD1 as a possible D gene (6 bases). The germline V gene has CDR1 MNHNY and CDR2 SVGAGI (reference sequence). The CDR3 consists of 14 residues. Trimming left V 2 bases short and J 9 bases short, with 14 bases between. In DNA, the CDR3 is TGTGCCAGCAGTTACCACAGGGCCCAAAGGCCCCAGCATTTT. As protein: CASSYHRAQRPQHF.

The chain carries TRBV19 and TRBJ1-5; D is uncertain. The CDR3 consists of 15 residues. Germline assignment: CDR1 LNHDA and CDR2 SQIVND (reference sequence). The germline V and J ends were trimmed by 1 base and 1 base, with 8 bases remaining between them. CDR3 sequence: CASSIVRASNQPQHF. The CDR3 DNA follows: TGTGCCAGTAGTATAGTGCGGGCGAGCAATCAGCCCCAGCATTTT.

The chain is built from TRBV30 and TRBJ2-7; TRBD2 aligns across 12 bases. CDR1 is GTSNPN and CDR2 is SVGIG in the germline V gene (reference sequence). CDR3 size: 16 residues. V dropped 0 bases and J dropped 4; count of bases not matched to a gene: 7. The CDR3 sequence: CAWSVASGRAGYEQYF. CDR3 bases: TGTGCCTGGAGTGTGGCTAGCGGGAGGGCCGGGTACGAGCAGTACTTC.

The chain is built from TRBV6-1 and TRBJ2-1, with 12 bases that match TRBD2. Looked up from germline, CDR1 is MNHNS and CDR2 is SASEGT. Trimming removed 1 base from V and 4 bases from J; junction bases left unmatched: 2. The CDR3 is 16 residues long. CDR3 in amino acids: CASSEELAGGYNEQFF. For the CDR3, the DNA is TGTGCCAGCAGTGAAGAACTAGCGGGAGGTTACAATGAGCAGTTCTTC.

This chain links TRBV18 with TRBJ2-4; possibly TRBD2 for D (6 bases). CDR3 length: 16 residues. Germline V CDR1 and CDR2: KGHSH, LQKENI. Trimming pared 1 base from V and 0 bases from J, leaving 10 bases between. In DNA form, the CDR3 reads TGTGCCAGCTCACCACGGGAGGTGTTAGCCAAAAACATTCAGTACTTC. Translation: CASSPREVLAKNIQYF.

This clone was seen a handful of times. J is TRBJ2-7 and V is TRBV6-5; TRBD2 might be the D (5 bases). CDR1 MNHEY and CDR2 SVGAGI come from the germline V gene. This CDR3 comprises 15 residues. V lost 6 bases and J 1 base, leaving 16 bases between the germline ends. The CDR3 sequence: CASSPDKEVSYEQYF. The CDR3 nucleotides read TGTGCCAGCAGCCCCGACAAGGAGGTATCCTACGAGCAGTACTTC.

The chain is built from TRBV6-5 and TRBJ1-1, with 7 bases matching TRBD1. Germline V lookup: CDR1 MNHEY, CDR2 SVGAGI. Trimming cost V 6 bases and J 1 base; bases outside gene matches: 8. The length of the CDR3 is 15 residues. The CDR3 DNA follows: TGTGCCAGCAGACTTCAGGGACAGTCGAACACTGAAGCTTTCTTT. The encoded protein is CASRLQGQSNTEAFF.

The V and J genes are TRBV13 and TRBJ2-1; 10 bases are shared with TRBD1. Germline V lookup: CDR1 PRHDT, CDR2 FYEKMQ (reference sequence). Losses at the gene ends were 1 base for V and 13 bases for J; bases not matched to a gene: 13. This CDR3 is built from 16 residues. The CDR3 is CASSLDDRGRYLAQFF. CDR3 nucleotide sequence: TGTGCCAGCAGCTTAGACGACAGGGGGCGCTATTTGGCCCAGTTCTTC.

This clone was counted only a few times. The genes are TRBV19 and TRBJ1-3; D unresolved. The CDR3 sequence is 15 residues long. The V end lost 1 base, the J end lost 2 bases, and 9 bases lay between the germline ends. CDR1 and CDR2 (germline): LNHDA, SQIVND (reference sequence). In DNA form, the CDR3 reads TGTGCCAGTAGTATAGGCGCCTCCCCTGGAAACACCATATATTTT. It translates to CASSIGASPGNTIYF.

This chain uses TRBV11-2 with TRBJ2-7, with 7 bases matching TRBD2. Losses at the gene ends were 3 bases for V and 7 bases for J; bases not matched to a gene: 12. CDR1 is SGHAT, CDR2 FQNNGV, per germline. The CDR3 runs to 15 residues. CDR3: CASSLLADLTIEQYF. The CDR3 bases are TGTGCCAGCAGCTTGCTAGCGGACCTTACGATAGAGCAGTACTTC.